A selection of T cell receptor beta chains follows, all from one sample in a study of T cell responses to AZD1222 COVID-19 vaccine. The data were produced by immunoSEQ multiplex PCR, yet TCRdb's version contains in-frame clones alone and is incomplete. The sample lists about 150,000 clones; approximately 88% were seen once. The source was peripheral blood, collected on day 0 of MenACWY control vaccination. Receptors were obtained from an adult in good health. Each CDR3 is given with its conserved first and last residue. The D gene is left open where the match is weak. Clone size is not always given. Where it is, it says once, few, many or a class for expanded clones.

CATSRISSNQPQHF TGTGCCACCAGCCGCATATCAAGCAATCAGCCCCAGCATTTT . TRBJ1-5 TRBV15 .
CASSSVLLEGVDTQYF TGTGCCAGCAGTTCGGTCCTTCTTGAGGGGGTGGATACGCAGTATTTT . TRBJ2-3 TRBV27 .
CSASAFGDRGSYEQYF TGCAGTGCTAGTGCTTTTGGGGACAGGGGGTCCTACGAGCAGTACTTC . TRBJ2-7 TRBV20-1 TRBD1
CASSQALGQGSYEQYF TGCGCCAGCAGCCAAGCGTTGGGACAGGGCTCCTACGAGCAGTACTTC . TRBJ2-7 TRBV4-3 TRBD1
CASRSGTLNTEAFF TGTGCCAGCAGATCCGGGACCTTGAACACTGAAGCTTTCTTT . TRBJ1-1 TRBV28 .
CASSLALTLQTSYEQYF TGTGCCAGCAGCTTAGCTTTGACACTACAAACCTCCTACGAGCAGTACTTC . TRBJ2-7 TRBV7-2 .
CASSSDGLYGYTF TGTGCCAGCAGCTCGGATGGCTTGTATGGCTACACCTTC . TRBJ1-2 TRBV27 .
CAISGKREDVGIF TGTGCCATCAGTGGTAAGCGGGAGGATGTTGGGATCTTC . TRBJ2-1 TRBV10-3 TRBD2
CASSPTGEKTEAFF TGCGCCAGCAGCCCCACGGGGGAAAAAACTGAAGCTTTCTTT . TRBJ1-1 TRBV5-1 .
CASSHYGQAALSGANVLTF TGCGCCAGCAGCCACTATGGCCAGGCCGCTCTCTCTGGGGCCAACGTCCTGACTTTC once TRBJ2-6 TRBV4-3 .
CASSQWGTSGTPTNYGYTF TGTGCCAGCAGCCAGTGGGGGACGTCCGGGACACCGACTAACTATGGCTACACCTTC . TRBJ1-2 TRBV7-9 .
CAISDPGLANYNEQFF TGTGCCATCAGTGACCCGGGACTAGCGAACTACAATGAGCAGTTCTTC . TRBJ2-1 TRBV10-3 TRBD2
CASSATGPHNEKLFF TGTGCCAGTAGTGCGACAGGGCCACATAATGAAAAACTGTTTTTT . TRBJ1-4 TRBV19 TRBD1
CASSAGTGVGDTEAFF TGTGCCAGCAGCGCCGGGACAGGGGTGGGGGACACTGAAGCTTTCTTT once TRBJ1-1 TRBV5-6 TRBD1
CATKRGGEGYTF TGTGCCACCAAAAGAGGGGGAGAAGGCTACACCTTC . TRBJ1-2 TRBV28 .
CASSQKDGNSPLHF TGTGCCAGCAGCCAAAAAGACGGTAATTCACCCCTCCACTTT once TRBJ1-6 TRBV3-1/TRBV3-2 .
CASSLRLEGDEQFF TGTGCCAGCAGCCTTCGTCTGGAAGGGGATGAGCAGTTCTTC once TRBJ2-1 TRBV4-2 .
CASGKGRGLFYGYTF TGTGCCAGCGGCAAAGGCAGGGGGCTCTTTTATGGCTACACCTTC . TRBJ1-2 TRBV4-2 TRBD1
CASSLEGAPRNTEAFF TGTGCCAGCAGCTTGGAGGGGGCCCCCCGGAACACTGAAGCTTTCTTT . TRBJ1-1 TRBV5-5 TRBD1
CATSRDPTAAQNIQYF TGTGCCACCAGCAGAGATCCGACAGCAGCCCAAAACATTCAGTACTTC . TRBJ2-4 TRBV15 .
CASSHATGNTIYF TGTGCCAGCAGCCACGCTACTGGAAACACCATATATTTT . TRBJ1-3 TRBV3-1/TRBV3-2 .
CASSLAGLVTEAFF TGTGCCAGCAGCTTGGCAGGGTTAGTCACTGAAGCTTTCTTT . TRBJ1-1 TRBV5-5 .
CASSLLGVGEKLFF TGTGCCAGCAGCTTACTGGGGGTGGGCGAAAAACTGTTTTTT . TRBJ1-4 TRBV11-2 .
CASSQVGQGVNYGYTF TGCGCCAGCAGCCAAGTAGGGCAGGGGGTTAACTATGGCTACACCTTC . TRBJ1-2 TRBV4-1 TRBD1
CASSQGGSYNEQFF TGTGCCAGCAGTCAGGGGGGATCCTACAATGAGCAGTTCTTC . TRBJ2-1 TRBV6-4 .
CASSLVNSNQPQHF TGTGCCAGCAGTTTAGTGAATAGCAATCAGCCCCAGCATTTT . TRBJ1-5 TRBV28 .
CASSYLTSGSSEQYF TGTGCCAGCAGTTACCTCACTAGCGGGAGCTCCGAGCAGTACTTC . TRBJ2-7 TRBV6-5 TRBD2
CASSQEGQGAYEQYF TGTGCCAGCAGCCAAGAGGGACAGGGGGCGTACGAGCAGTACTTC . TRBJ2-7 TRBV3-1/TRBV3-2 TRBD1
CASSWGIENEQFF TGTGCCAGCAGTTGGGGGATAGAAAATGAGCAGTTCTTC . TRBJ2-1 TRBV6-2/TRBV6-3 .
CAISRAPEDEKLFF TGTGCCATCAGCCGGGCCCCGGAGGATGAAAAACTGTTTTTT . TRBJ1-4 TRBV10-3 .
CASGTNNSPLHF TGTGCCAGCGGGACCAATAATTCACCCCTCCACTTT . TRBJ1-6 TRBV27 .
CAWSRRGRNTEAFF TGTGCCTGGAGTCGGCGGGGCCGGAACACTGAAGCTTTCTTT . TRBJ1-1 TRBV30 .
CASSILAGALKPAKNIQYF TGTGCCAGTAGTATCCTAGCGGGGGCCCTAAAACCAGCCAAAAACATTCAGTACTTC once TRBJ2-4 TRBV19 TRBD2
CAWGTGLTTEAFF TGTGCCTGGGGGACAGGGTTGACCACTGAAGCTTTCTTT few TRBJ1-1 TRBV30 TRBD1
CASSPRTEAFF TGTGCCAGCAGTCCCAGGACTGAAGCTTTCTTT . TRBJ1-1 TRBV28 .
CASGYLGLQGETQYF TGTGCTAGTGGTTACCTAGGCTTACAGGGGGAGACCCAGTACTTC few TRBJ2-5 TRBV12-5 TRBD1
CASGNSYSNQPQHF TGTGCTAGTGGCAACTCTTATAGCAATCAGCCCCAGCATTTT . TRBJ1-5 TRBV12-5 .
CASGWVGAYEQYF TGTGCCAGCGGGTGGGTGGGAGCCTACGAGCAGTACTTC . TRBJ2-7 TRBV11-3 .
CASSFGAANEKLFF TGCGCCAGCAGCTTCGGGGCGGCTAATGAAAAACTGTTTTTT . TRBJ1-4 TRBV5-1 .
CASSYMGTAPTEQYF TGTGCCAGCAGTTACATGGGGACTGCCCCTACGGAGCAGTACTTC once TRBJ2-7 TRBV6-5 .
CASSYGSGSYEQYF TGTGCCAGCAGTTACGGATCGGGTTCCTACGAGCAGTACTTC . TRBJ2-7 TRBV6-6 .
CASSFLSNTEAFF TGTGCCAGCAGTTTTTTATCGAACACTGAAGCTTTCTTT . TRBJ1-1 TRBV27 .